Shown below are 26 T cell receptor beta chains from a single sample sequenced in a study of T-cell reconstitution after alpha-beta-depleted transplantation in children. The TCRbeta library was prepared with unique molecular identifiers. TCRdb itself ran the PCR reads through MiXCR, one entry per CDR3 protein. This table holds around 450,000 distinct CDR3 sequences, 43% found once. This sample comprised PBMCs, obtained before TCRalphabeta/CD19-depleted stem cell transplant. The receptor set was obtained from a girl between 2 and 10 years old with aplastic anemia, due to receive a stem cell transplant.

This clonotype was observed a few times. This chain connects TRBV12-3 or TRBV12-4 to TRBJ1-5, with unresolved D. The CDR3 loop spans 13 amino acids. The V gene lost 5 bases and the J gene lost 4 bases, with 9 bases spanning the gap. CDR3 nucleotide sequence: TGTGCCAGCAGTCCCGATCCTAATCAGCCCCAGCATTTT. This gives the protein CASSPDPNQPQHF.

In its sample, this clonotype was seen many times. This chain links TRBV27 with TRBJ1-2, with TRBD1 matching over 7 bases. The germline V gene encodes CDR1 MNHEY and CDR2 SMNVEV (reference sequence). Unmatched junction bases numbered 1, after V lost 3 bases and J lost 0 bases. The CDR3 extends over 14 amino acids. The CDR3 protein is CASSLGQSNYGYTF. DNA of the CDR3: TGTGCCAGCAGTTTGGGACAGTCTAACTATGGCTACACCTTC.

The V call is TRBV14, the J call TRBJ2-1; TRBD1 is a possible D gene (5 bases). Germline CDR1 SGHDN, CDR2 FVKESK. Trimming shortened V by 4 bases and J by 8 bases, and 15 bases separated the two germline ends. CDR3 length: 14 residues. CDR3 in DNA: TGTGCCAGCAGCCTGCTGACAGAAGGAGATGAGCAGTTCTTC. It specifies CASSLLTEGDEQFF.

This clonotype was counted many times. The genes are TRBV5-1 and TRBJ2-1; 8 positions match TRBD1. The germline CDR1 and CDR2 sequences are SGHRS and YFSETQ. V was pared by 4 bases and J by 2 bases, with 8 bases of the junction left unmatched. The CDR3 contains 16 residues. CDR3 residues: CASSQIPGQAYNEQFF. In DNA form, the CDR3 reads TGCGCCAGCAGCCAAATTCCGGGACAGGCCTACAATGAGCAGTTCTTC.

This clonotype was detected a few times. For the CDR3, the DNA is TGTGCCACGGACCCTCAGGAGCGGAACTATGGCTACACCTTC. Protein: CATDPQERNYGYTF. The chain recombines TRBV15 with TRBJ1-2; D call uncertain. The CDR3 runs to 14 residues. V gave up 9 bases and J gave up 2 bases, with 16 bases separating them. Germline CDR1 reads LNHNV; CDR2 reads YYDKDF (reference sequence).

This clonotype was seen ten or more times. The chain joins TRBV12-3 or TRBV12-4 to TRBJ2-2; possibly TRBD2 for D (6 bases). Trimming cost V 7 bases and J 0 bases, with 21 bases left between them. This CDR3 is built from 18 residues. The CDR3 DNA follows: TGTGCCAGCACCCCAGGCGGAGGGCCCGGCGCGAACACCGGGGAGCTGTTTTTT. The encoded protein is CASTPGGGPGANTGELFF.

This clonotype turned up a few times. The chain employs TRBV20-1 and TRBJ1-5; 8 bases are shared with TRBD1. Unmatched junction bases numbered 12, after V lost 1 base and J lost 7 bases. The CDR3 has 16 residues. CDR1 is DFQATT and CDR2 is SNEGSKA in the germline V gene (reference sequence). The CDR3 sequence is CSARGAQGAIRQPQHF. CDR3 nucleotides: TGCAGTGCTAGAGGGGCGCAGGGGGCAATAAGGCAGCCCCAGCATTTT.

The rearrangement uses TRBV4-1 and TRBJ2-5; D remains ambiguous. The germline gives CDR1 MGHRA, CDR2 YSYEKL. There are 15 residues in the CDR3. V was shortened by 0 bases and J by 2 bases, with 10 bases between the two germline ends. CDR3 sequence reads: CASSQDLQFQETQYF. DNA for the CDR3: TGCGCCAGCAGCCAAGACCTACAGTTTCAAGAGACCCAGTACTTC.

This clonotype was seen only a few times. The CDR3 protein is CASRGFRDAFF. CDR3 DNA sequence: TGTGCCAGCAGGGGGTTCAGGGACGCTTTCTTT. This chain joins TRBV12-3 or TRBV12-4 and TRBJ1-1, with TRBD1 as a possible D gene (5 bases). Trimming left V 6 bases short and J 11 bases short, with 13 bases between. The CDR3 loop spans 11 amino acids.

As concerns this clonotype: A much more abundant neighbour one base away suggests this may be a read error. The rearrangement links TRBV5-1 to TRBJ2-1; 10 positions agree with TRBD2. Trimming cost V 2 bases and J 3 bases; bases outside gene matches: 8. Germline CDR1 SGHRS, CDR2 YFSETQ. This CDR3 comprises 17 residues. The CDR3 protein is CASSFARLAGVYNEQFF. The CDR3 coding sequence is TGCGCCAGCAGCTTTGCCCGACTAGCGGGCGTCTACAATGAGCAGTTCTTC. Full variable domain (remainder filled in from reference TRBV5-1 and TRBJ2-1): KAGVTQTPRYLIKTRGQQVTLSCSPISGHRSVSWYQQTPGQGLQFLFEYFSETQRNKGNFPGRFSGRQFSNSRSEMNVSTLELGDSALYLCASSFARLAGVYNEQFFGPGTRLTVL.

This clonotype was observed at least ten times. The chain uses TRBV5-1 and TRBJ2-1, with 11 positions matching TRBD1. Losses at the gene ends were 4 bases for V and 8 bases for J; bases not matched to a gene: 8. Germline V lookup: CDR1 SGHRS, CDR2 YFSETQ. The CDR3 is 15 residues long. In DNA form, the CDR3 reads TGCGCCAGCAGCCCTCAACGGACAGGGGGCGATGAGCAGTTCTTC. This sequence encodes CASSPQRTGGDEQFF.

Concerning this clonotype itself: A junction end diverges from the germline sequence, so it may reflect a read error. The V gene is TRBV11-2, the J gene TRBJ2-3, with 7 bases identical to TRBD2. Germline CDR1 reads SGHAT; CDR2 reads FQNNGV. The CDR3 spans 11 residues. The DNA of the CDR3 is TGTGCCAGCAGCTTAGAAGCGGGGACGGATTTT. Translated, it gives CASSLEAGTDF. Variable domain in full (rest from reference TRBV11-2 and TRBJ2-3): EAGVAQSPRYKIIEKRQSVAFWCNPISGHATLYWYQQILGQGPKLLIQFQNNGVVDDSQLPKDRFSAERLKGVDSTLKIQPAKLEDSAVYLCASSLEAGTDFGPGTRLTVL.

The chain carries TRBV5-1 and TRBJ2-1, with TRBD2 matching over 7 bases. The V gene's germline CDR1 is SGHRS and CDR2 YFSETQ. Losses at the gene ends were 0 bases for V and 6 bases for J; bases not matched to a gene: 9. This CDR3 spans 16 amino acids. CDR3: CASSLEAGVISNEQFF. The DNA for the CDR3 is TGCGCCAGCAGCTTGGAGGCGGGAGTGATTAGCAATGAGCAGTTCTTC.

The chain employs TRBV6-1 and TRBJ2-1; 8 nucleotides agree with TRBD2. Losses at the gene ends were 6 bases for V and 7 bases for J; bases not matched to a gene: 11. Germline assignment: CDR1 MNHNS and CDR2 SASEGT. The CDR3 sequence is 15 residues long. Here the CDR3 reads CASRAGTSSYNEQFF. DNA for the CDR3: TGTGCCAGCAGGGCCGGGACTAGTTCTTATAATGAGCAGTTCTTC.

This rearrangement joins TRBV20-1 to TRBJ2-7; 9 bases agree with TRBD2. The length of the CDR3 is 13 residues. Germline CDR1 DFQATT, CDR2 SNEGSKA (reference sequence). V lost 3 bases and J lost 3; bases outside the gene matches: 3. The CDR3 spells CSASETSGYEQYF. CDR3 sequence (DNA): TGCAGTGCTAGCGAGACTAGCGGCTACGAGCAGTACTTC.

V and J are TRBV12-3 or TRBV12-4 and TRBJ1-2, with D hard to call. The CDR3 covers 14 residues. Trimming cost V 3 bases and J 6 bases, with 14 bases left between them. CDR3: CASSLVGEIDGYTF. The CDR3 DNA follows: TGTGCCAGCAGTTTGGTCGGAGAAATCGATGGCTACACCTTC.

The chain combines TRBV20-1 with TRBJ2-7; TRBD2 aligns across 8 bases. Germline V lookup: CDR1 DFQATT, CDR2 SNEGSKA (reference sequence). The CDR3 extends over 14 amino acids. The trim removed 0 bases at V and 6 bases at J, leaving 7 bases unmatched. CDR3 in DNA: TGCAGTGCTAGAGATCGGGAGGGATACGGCGAGCAGTACTTC. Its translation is CSARDREGYGEQYF.

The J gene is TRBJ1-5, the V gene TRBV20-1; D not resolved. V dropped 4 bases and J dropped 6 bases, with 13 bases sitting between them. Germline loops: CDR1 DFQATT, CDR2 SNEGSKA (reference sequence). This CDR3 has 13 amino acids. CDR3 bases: TGCAGTGCTATTATGGGATCAGGTCAGCCCCAGCATTTT. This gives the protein CSAIMGSGQPQHF.

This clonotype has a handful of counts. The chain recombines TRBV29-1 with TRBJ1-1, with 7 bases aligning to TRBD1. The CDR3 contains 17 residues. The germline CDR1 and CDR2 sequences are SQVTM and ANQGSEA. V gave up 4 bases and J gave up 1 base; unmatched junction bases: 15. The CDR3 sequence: CSVVADRIKWGNTEAFF. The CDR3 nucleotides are TGCAGCGTTGTAGCGGACAGGATCAAGTGGGGGAACACTGAAGCTTTCTTT.

CDR3 sequence reads: CSALYRQATYEQYF. Written as DNA, the CDR3 is TGCAGTGCCCTGTACCGACAGGCTACCTACGAGCAGTACTTC. The chain carries TRBV20-1 and TRBJ2-7; the D gene is possibly TRBD1 (6 bases). The CDR3 loop spans 14 amino acids. Deletions cut 6 bases from V and 2 bases from J, with 17 bases between. From germline, CDR1 is DFQATT and CDR2 SNEGSKA (reference sequence).

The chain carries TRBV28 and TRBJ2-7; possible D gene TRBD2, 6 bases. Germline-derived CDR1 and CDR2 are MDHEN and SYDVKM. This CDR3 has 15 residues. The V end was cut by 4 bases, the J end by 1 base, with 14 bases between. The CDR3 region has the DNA TGTGCCAGCAGTTCTTATAGCGGAAGATCCTACGAGCAGTACTTC. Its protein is CASSSYSGRSYEQYF.

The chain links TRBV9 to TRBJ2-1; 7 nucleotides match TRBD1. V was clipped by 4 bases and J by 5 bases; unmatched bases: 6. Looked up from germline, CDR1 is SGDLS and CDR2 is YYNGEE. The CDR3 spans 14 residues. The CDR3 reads CASSQGDRNNEQFF. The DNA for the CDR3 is TGTGCCAGCAGCCAGGGGGACAGAAACAATGAGCAGTTCTTC.

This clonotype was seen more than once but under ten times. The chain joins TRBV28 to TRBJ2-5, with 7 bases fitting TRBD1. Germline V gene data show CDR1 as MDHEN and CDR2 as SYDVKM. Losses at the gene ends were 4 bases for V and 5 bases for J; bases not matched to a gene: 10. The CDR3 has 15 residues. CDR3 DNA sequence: TGTGCCAGCAGTTCCCTACAGGGGCCAAAGGAGACCCAGTACTTC. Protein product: CASSSLQGPKETQYF. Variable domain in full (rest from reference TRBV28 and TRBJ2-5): DVKVTQSSRYLVKRTGEKVFLECVQDMDHENMFWYRQDPGLGLRLIYFSYDVKMKEKGDIPEGYSVSREKKERFSLILESASTNQTSMYLCASSSLQGPKETQYFGPGTRLLVL.

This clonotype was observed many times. The DNA of the CDR3 is TGTGCCAGCAGTTTAGGACAGGGGGCTCCGGGGGCCAACGTCCTGACTTTC. It yields the protein CASSLGQGAPGANVLTF. The chain uses TRBV12-3 or TRBV12-4 and TRBJ2-6, with 10 bases fitting TRBD1. The CDR3 totals 17 residues. With V trimmed by 1 base and J by 4 bases, 4 bases remained unmatched.

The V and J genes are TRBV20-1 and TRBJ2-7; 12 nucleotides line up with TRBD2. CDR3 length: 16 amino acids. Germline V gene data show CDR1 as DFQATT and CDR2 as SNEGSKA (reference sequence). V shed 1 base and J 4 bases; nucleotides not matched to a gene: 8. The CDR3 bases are TGCAGTGCTAGAGCGAACACCGGGACTAGCGGGTACGAGCAGTACTTC. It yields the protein CSARANTGTSGYEQYF.

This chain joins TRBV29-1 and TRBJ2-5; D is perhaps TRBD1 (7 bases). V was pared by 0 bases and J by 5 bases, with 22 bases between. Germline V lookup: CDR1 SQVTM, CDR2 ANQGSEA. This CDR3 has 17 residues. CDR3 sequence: CSVEEGGTALGGETQYF. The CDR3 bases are TGCAGCGTTGAAGAAGGAGGGACAGCCCTAGGAGGGGAGACCCAGTACTTC.